This T cell receptor (beta chain) was identified during a study of blood T cells in healthy people across ages. Sample donors were healthy Caucasian individuals that came from Russia, aged roughly 6 to 95. Using a J-beta primer mix together with a sample-barcoded 5' primer, a second PCR was run for roughly 7 to 11 cycles. Each CDR3 protein gets one entry after TCRdb re-called the 5' RACE reads with MiXCR. The top ten clones hold roughly 3.6% of a sample with 550,000 to 750,000 distinct CDR3 sequences, roughly 20% of them seen once. CDR1 and CDR2 from the germline V gene are MNHEY and SVGEGT. The CDR3 has 16 amino acids. Germline trimming cut 4 bases from V and 8 bases from J; bases unmatched to any gene: 10.

The sequence was obtained from a man in his 70s in good health. The chain couples TRBV6-2 or TRBV6-3 to TRBJ2-1, with 11 bases lining up with TRBD2. Sequenced: blood. The CDR3 loop is CASSFPLAGAGDEQFF. CDR3 bases: TGTGCCAGCAGTTTCCCACTAGCGGGAGCTGGTGATGAGCAGTTCTTC.